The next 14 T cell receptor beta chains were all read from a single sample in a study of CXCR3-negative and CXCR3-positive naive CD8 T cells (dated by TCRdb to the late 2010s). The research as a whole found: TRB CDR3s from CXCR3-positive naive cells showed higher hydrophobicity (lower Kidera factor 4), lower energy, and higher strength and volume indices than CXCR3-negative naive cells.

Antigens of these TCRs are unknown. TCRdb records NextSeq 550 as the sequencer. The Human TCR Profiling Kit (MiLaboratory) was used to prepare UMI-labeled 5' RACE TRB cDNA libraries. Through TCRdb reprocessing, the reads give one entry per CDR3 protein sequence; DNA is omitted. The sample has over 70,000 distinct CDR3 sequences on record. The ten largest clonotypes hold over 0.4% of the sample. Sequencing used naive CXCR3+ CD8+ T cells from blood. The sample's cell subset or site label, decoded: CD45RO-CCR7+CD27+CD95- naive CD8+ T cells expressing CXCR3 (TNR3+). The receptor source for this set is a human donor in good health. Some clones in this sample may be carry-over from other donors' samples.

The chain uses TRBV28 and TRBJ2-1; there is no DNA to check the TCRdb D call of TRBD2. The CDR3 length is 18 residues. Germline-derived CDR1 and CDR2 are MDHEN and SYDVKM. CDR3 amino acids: CASSAPGRAISSYNEQFF.

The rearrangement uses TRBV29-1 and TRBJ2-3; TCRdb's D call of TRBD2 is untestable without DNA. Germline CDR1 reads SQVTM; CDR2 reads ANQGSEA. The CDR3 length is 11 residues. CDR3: CSVEGLEGQYF.

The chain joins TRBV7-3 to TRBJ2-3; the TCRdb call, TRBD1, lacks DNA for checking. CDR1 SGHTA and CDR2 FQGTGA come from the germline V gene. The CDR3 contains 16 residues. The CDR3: CASSLTPGDITDTQYF.

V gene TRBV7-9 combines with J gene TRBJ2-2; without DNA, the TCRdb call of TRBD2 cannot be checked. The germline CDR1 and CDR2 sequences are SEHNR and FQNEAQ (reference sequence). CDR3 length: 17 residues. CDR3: CASSMGLAGPNTGELFF.

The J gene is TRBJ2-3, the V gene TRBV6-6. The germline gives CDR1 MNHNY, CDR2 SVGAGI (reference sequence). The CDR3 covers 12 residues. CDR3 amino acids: CASSYSLDTQYF.

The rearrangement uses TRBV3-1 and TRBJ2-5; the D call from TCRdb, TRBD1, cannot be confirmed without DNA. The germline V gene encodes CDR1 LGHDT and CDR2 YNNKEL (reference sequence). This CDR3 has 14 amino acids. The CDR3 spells CASSLQGYQETQYF.

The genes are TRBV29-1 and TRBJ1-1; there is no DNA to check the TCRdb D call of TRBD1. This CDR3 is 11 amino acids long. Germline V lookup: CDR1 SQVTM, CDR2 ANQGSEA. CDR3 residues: CGAGLNTEAFF.

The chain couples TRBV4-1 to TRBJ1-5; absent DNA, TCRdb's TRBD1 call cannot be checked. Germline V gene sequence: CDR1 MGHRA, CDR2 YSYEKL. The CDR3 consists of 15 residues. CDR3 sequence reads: CASSQDTGILGPQHF.

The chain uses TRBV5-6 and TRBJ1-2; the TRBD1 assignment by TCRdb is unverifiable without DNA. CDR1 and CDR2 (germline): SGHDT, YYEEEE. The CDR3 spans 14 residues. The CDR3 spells CASSPGQTNYGYTF.

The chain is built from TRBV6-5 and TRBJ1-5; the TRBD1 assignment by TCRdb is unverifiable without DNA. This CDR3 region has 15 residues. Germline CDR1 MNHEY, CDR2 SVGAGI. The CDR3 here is CASRPGAENNQPQHF.

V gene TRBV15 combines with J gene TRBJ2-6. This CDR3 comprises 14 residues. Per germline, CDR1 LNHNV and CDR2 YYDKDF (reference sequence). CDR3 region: CATSEPSGANVLTF.

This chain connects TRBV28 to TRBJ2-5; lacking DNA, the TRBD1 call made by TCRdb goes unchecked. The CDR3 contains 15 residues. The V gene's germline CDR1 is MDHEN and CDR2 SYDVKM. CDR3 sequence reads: CASRRPWAEAETQYF.

CDR3 amino acids: CASSSPGRLATDTQYF. This chain links TRBV13 with TRBJ2-3; the TCRdb D gene call, TRBD1, has no DNA to confirm it. Germline V gene data show CDR1 as PRHDT and CDR2 as FYEKMQ (reference sequence). This CDR3 has 16 residues.

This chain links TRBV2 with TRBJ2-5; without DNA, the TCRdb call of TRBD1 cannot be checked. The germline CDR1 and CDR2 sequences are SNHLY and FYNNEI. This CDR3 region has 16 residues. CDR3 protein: CASSDMGRGEQETQYF.